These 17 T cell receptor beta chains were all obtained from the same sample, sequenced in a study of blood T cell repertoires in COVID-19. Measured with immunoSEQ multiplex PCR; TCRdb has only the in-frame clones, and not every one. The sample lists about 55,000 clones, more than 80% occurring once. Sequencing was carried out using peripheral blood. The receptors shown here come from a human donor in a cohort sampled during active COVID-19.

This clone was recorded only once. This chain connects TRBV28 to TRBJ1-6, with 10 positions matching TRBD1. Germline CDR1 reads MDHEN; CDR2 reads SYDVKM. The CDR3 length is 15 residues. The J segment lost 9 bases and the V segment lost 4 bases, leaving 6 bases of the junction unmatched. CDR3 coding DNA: TGTGCCAGCAGTTCCACCGGGACAGGGGTTTCACCCCTCCACTTT. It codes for CASSSTGTGVSPLHF.

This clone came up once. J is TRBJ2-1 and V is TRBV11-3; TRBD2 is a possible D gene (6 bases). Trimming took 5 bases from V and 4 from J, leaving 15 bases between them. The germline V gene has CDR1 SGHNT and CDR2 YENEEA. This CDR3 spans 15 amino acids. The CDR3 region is CASSAYGGGYNEQFF. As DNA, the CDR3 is TGTGCCAGCAGCGCCTATGGGGGAGGATACAATGAGCAGTTCTTC.

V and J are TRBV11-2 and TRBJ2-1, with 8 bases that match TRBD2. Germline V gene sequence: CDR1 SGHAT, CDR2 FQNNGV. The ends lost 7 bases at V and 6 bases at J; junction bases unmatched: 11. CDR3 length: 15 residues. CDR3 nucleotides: TGTGCCAGCATTCCCCGGGAGGGCCATACCAATGAGCAGTTCTTC. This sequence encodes CASIPREGHTNEQFF.

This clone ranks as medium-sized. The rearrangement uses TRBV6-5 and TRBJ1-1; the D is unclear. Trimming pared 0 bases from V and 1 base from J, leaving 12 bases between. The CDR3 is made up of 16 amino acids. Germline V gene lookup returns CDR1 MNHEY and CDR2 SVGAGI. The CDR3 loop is CASSYSPWASNTEAFF. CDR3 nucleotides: TGTGCCAGCAGTTACTCCCCGTGGGCGTCGAACACTGAAGCTTTCTTT.

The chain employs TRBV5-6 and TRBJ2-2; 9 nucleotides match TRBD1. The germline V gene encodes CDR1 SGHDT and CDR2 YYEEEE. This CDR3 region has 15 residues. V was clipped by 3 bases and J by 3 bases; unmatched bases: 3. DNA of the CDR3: TGTGCCAGCAGCTGGACAGGGGTGTACACCGGGGAGCTGTTTTTT. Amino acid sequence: CASSWTGVYTGELFF.

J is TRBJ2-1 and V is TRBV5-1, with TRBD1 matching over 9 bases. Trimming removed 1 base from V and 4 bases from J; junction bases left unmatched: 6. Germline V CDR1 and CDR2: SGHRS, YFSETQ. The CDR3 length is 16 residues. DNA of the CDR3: TGCGCCAGCAGCTTGTTGGGACAGGGTGCGTACAATGAGCAGTTCTTC. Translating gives CASSLLGQGAYNEQFF.

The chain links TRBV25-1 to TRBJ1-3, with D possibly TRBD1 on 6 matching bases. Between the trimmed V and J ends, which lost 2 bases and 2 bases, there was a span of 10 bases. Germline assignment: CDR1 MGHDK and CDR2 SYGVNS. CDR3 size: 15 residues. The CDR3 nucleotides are TGTGCCAGCAGTGAAATCAGGGGTACTGGAAACACCATATATTTT. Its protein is CASSEIRGTGNTIYF. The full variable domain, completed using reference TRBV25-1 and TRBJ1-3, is EADIYQTPRYLVIGTGKKITLECSQTMGHDKMYWYQQDPGMELHLIHYSYGVNSTEKGDLSSESTVSRIRTEHFPLTLESARPSHTSQYLCASSEIRGTGNTIYFGEGSWLTVV.

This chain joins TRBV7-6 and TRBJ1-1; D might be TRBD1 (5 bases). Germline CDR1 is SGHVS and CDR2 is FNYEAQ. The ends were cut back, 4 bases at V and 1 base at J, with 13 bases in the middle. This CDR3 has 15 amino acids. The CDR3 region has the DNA TGTGCCAGCAGCTCGTCGGACACTTCGAACACTGAAGCTTTCTTT. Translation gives CASSSSDTSNTEAFF.

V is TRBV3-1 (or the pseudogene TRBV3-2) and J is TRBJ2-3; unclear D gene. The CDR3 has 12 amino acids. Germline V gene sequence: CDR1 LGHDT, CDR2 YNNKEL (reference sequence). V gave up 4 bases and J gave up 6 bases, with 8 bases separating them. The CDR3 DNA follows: TGTGCCAGCAGCCCCATCGGGGATACGCAGTATTTT. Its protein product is CASSPIGDTQYF.

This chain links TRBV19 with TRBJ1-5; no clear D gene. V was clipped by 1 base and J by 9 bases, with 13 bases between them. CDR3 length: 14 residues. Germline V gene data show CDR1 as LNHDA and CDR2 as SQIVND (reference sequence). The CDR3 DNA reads TGTGCCAGTAGTATAGGGAGGCTGCTCGGGCCCCAGCATTTT. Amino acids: CASSIGRLLGPQHF.

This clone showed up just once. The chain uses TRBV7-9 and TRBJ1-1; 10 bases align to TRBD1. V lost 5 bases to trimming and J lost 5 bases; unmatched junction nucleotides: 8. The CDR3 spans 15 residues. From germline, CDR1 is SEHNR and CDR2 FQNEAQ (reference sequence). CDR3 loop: CASSVLGTGVTEAFF. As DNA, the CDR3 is TGTGCCAGCAGCGTTCTCGGGACAGGGGTTACTGAAGCTTTCTTT. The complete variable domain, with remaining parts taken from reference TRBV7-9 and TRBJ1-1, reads DTGVSQNPRHKITKRGQNVTFRCDPISEHNRLYWYRQTLGQGPEFLTYFQNEAQLEKSRLLSDRFSAERPKGSFSTLEIQRTEQGDSAMYLCASSVLGTGVTEAFFGQGTRLTVV.

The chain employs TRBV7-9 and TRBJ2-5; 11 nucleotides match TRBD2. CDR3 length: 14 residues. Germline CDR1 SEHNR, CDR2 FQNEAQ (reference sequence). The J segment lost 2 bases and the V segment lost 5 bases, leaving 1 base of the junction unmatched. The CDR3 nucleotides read TGTGCCAGCAGCCGACTAGCGGGGCAAGAGACCCAGTACTTC. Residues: CASSRLAGQETQYF.

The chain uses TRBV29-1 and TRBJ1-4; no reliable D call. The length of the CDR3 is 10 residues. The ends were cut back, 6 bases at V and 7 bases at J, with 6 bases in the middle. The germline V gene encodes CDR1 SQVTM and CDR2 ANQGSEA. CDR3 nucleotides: TGCAGCGTCCAGATTGAAAAACTGTTTTTT. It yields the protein CSVQIEKLFF.

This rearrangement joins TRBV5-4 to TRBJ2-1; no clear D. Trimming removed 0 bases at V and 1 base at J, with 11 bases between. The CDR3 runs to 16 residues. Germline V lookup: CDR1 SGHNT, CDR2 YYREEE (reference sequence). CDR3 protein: CASSLAGIGSYNEQFF. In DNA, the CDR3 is TGTGCCAGCAGCTTGGCAGGAATTGGGTCCTACAATGAGCAGTTCTTC.

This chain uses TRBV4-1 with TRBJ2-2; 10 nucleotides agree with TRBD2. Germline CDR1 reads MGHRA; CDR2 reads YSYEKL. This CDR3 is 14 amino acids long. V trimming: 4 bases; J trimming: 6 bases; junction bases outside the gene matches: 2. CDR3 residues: CASSRSGRSGELFF. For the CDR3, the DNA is TGCGCCAGCAGCCGTAGCGGGAGGTCCGGGGAGCTGTTTTTT.

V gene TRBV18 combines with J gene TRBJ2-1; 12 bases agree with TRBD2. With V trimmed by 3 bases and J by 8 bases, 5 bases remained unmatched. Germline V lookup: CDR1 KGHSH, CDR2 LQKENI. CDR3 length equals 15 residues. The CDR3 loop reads CASSPPGLAGDEQFF. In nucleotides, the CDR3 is TGTGCCAGCTCACCTCCGGGACTAGCGGGCGATGAGCAGTTCTTC.

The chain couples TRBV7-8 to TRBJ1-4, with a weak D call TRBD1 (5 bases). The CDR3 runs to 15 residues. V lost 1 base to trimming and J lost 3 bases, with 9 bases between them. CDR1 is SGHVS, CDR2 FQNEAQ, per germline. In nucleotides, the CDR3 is TGTGCCAGCAGCTTAGAGGGGACTCCTAATGAAAAACTGTTTTTT. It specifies CASSLEGTPNEKLFF. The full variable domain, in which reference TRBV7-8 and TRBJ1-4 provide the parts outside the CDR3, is GAGVSQSPRYKVAKRGQDVALRCDPISGHVSLFWYQQALGQGPEFLTYFQNEAQLDKSGLPSDRFFAERPEGSVSTLKIQRTQQEDSAVYLCASSLEGTPNEKLFFGSGTQLSVL.